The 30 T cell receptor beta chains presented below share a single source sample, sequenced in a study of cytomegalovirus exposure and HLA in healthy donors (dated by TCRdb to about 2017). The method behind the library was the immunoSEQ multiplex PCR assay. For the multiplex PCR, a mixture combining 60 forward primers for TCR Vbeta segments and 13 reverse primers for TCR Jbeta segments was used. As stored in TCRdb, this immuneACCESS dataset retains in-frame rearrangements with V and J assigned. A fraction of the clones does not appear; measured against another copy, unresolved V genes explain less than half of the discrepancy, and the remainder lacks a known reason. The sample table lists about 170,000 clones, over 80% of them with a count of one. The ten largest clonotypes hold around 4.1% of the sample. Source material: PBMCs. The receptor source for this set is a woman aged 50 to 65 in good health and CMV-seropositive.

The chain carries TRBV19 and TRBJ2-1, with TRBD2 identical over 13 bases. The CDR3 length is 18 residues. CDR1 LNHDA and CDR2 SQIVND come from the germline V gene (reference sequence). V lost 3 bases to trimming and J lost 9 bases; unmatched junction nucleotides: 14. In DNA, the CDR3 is TGTGCCAGTAGTATGGCCGCACTAGCGGGAGGGGCACTAGGTGAGCAGTTCTTC. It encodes CASSMAALAGGALGEQFF.

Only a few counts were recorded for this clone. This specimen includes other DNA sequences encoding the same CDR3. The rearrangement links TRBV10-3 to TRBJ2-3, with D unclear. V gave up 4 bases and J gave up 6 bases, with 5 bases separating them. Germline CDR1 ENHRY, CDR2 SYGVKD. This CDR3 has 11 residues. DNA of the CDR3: TGTGCCATCAGTGTAAGCGATACGCAGTATTTT. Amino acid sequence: CAISVSDTQYF.

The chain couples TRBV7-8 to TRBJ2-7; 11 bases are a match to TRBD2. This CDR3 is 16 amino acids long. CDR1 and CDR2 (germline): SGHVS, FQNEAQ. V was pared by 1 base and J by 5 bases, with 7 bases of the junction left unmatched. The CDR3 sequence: CASSLGRLAGRDEQYF. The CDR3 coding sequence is TGTGCCAGCAGCTTAGGACGACTAGCGGGAAGAGACGAGCAGTACTTC. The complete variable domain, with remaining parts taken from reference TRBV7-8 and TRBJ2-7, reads GAGVSQSPRYKVAKRGQDVALRCDPISGHVSLFWYQQALGQGPEFLTYFQNEAQLDKSGLPSDRFFAERPEGSVSTLKIQRTQQEDSAVYLCASSLGRLAGRDEQYFGPGTRLTVT.

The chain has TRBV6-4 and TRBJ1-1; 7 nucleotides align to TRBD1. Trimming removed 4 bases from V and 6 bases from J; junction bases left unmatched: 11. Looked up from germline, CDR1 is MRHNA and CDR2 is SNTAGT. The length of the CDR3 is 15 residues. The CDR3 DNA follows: TGTGCCAGCAGTGCCCAAACAGGGGTCGAGGCTGAAGCTTTCTTT. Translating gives CASSAQTGVEAEAFF.

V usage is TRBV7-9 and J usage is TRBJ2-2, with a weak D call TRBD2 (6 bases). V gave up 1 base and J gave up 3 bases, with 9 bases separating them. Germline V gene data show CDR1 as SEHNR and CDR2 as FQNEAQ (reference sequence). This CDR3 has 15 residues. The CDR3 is CASSLVAADTGELFF. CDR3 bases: TGTGCCAGCAGCTTAGTAGCGGCAGACACCGGGGAGCTGTTTTTT.

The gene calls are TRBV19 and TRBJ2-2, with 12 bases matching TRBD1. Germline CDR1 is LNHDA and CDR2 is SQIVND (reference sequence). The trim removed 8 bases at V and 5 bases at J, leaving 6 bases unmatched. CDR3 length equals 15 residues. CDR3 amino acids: CASRGQGAGTGELFF. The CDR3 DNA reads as TGTGCCAGTCGGGGACAGGGGGCAGGGACCGGGGAGCTGTTTTTT.

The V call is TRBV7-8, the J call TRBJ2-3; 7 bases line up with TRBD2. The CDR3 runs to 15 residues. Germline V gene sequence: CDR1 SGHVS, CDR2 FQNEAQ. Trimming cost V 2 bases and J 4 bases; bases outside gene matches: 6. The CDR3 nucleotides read TGTGCCAGCAGCTTAAGGCGGGAGTTGTCAGATACGCAGTATTTT. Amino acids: CASSLRRELSDTQYF.

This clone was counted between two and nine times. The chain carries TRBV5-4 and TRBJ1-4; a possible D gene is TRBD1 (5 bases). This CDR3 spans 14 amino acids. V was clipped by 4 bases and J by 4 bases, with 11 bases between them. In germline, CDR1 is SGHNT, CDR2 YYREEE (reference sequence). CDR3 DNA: TGTGCCAGCAGCCCGACAGAAATTAATGAAAAACTGTTTTTT. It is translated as CASSPTEINEKLFF.

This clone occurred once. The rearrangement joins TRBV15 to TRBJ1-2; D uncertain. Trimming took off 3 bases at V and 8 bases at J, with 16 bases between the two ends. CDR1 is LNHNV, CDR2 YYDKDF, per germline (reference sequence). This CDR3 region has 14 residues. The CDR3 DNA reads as TGTGCCACCAGCAGCCCGCGGCGCGGGGAGGGCTACACCTTC. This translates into CATSSPRRGEGYTF.

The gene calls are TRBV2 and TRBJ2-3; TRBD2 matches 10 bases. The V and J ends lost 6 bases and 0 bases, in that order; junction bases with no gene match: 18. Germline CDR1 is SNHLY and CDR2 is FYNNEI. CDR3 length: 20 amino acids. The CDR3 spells CASSEHGTSVFATSTDTQYF. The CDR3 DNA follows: TGTGCCAGCAGCGAACACGGGACTAGCGTCTTCGCAACTAGCACAGATACGCAGTATTTT.

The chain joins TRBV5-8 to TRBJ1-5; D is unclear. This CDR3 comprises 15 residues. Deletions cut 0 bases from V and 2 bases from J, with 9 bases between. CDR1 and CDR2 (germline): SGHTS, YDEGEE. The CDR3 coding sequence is TGTGCCAGCAGCTTGGAGGTGGGAGGCAATCAGCCCCAGCATTTT. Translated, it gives CASSLEVGGNQPQHF. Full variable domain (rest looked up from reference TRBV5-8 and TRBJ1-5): EAGVTQSPTHLIKTRGQQATLRCSPISGHTSVYWYQQALGLGLQFLLWYDEGEERNRGNFPPRFSGRQFPNYSSELNVNALELEDSALYLCASSLEVGGNQPQHFGDGTRLSIL.

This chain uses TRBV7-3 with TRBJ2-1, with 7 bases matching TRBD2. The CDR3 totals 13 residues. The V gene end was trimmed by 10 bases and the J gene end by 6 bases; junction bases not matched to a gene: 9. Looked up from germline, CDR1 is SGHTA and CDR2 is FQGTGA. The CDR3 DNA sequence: TGTGCCACCGCGATCGGGGGGAGCAATGAGCAGTTCTTC. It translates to CATAIGGSNEQFF.

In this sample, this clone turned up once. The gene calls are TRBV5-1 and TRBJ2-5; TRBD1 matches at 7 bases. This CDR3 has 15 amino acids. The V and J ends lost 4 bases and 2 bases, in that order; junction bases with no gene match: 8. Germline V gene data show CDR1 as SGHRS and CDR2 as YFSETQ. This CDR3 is CASSPLQGIQETQYF. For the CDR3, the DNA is TGCGCCAGCAGCCCCTTACAGGGGATACAAGAGACCCAGTACTTC.

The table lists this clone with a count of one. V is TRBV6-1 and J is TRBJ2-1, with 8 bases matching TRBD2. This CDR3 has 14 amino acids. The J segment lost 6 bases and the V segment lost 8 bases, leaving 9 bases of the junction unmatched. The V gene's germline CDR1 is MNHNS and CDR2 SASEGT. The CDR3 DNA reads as TGTGCCAGCGGGGCTCTAGCGGGTTCCAATGAGCAGTTCTTC. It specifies CASGALAGSNEQFF.

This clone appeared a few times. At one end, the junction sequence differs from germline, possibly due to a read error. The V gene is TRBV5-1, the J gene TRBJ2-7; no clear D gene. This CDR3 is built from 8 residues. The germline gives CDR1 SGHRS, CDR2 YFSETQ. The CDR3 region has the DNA TGTGCCAGAAGCGTCTCGTACTTC. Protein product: CARSVSYF.

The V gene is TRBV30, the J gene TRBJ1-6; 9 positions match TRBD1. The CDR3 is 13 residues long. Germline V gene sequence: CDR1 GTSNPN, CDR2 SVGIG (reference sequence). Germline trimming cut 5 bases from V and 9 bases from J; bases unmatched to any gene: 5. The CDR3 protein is CAWATGGRSPLHF. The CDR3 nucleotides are TGTGCCTGGGCCACAGGGGGCCGTTCACCCCTCCACTTT.

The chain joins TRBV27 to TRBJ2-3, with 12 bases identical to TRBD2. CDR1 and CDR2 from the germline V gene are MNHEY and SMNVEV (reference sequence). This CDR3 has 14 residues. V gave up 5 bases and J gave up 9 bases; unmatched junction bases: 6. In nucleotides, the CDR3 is TGTGCCAGCAGTCAAACGACTAGCGGGAGAACGCAGTATTTT. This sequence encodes CASSQTTSGRTQYF.

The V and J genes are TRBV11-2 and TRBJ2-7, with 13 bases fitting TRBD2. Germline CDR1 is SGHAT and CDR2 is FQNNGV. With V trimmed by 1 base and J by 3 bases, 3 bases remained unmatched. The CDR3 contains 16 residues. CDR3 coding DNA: TGTGCCAGCAGCTTAGGGACTAGCGGGAGCCTCTACGAGCAGTACTTC. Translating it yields CASSLGTSGSLYEQYF.

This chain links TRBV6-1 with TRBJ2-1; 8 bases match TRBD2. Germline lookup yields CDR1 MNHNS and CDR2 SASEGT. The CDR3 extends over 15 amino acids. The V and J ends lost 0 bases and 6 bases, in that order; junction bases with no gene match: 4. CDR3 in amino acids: CASSEAIGTSNEQFF. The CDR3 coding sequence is TGTGCCAGCAGTGAAGCTATCGGGACTAGCAATGAGCAGTTCTTC.

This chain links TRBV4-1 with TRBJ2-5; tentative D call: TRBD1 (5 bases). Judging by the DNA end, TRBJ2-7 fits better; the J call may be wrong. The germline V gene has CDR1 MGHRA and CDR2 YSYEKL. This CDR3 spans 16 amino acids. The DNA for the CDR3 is TGCGCCAGCAGCTTCGACAGTGCAAGATCATCCTACGAGCAGTACTTC. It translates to CASSFDSARSSYEQYF.

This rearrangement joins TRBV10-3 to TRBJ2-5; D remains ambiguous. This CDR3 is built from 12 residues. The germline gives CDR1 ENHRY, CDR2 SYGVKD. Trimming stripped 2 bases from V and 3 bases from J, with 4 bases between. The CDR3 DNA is TGTGCCATCAGTGAGACGGAAGAGACCCAGTACTTC. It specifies CAISETEETQYF.

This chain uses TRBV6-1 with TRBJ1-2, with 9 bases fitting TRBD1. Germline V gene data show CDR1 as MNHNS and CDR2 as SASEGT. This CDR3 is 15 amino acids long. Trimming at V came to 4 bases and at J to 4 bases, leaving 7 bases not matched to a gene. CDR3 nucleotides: TGTGCCAGCAGTGTGAACTCGGACAGGGGCTATGGCTACACCTTC. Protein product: CASSVNSDRGYGYTF.

The CDR3 DNA is TGTGCCAGCAGCTTGGGAACTAGCGGAGCTATAAACAATGAGCAGTTCTTC. Translation gives CASSLGTSGAINNEQFF. J is TRBJ2-1 and V is TRBV5-4; TRBD2 matches at 8 bases. The CDR3 sequence is 17 residues long. The germline V gene encodes CDR1 SGHNT and CDR2 YYREEE (reference sequence). V gave up 0 bases and J gave up 5 bases; unmatched junction bases: 10.

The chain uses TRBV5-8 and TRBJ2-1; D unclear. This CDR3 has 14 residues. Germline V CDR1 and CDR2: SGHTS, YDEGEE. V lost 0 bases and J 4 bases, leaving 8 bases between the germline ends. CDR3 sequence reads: CASSLGGRYNEQFF. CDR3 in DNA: TGTGCCAGCAGCTTGGGTGGCAGGTACAATGAGCAGTTCTTC.

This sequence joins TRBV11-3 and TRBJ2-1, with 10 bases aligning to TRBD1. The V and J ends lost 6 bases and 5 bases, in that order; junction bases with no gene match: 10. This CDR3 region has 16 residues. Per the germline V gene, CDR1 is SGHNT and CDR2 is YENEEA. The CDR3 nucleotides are TGTGCCAGCAGTCTCGACAGGGGGCGAATGGACAATGAGCAGTTCTTC. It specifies CASSLDRGRMDNEQFF. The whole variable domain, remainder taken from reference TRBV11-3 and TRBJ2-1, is EAGVVQSPRYKIIEKKQPVAFWCNPISGHNTLYWYLQNLGQGPELLIRYENEEAVDDSQLPKDRFSAERLKGVDSTLKIQPAELGDSAVYLCASSLDRGRMDNEQFFGPGTRLTVL.

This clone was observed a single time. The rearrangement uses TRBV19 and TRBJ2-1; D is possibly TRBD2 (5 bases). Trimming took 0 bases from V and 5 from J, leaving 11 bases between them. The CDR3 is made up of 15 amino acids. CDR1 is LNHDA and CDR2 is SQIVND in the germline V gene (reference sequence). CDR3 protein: CASSIEDYSDNEQFF. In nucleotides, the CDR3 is TGTGCCAGTAGTATAGAAGACTATTCCGACAATGAGCAGTTCTTC.

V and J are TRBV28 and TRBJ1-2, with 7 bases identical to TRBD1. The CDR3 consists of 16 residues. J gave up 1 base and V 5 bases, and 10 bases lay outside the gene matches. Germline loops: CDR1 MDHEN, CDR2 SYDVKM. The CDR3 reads CASSPRDRVYNYGYTF. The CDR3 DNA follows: TGTGCCAGCAGTCCTCGGGACAGAGTCTATAACTATGGCTACACCTTC.

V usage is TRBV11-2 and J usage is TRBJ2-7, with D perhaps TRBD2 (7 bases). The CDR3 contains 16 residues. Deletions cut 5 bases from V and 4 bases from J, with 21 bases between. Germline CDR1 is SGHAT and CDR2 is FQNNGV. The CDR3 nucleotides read TGTGCCAGCAGCCAGCTTGCGGGGGCCGTTGGGTACGAGCAGTACTTC. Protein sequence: CASSQLAGAVGYEQYF.

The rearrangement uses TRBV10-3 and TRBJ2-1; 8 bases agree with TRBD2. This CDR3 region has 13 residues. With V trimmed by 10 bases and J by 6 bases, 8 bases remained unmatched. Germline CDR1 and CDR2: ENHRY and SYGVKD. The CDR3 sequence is CATINAGGNEQFF. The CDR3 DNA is TGTGCCACGATAAACGCGGGAGGCAATGAGCAGTTCTTC.

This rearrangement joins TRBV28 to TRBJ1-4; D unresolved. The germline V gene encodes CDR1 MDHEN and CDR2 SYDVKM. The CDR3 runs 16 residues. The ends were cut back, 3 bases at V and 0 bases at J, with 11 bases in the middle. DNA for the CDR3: TGTGCCAGCAGTTTCGAGGGATTTGCAACTAATGAAAAACTGTTTTTT. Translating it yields CASSFEGFATNEKLFF.